This record looks at one T cell receptor beta chain sequence and its context. The data derive from a study of T cells in Graves' hyperthyroidism and ophthalmopathy. Across the whole study: Prior to any treatment, at the point of initial diagnosis, peripheral blood was collected.

Ophthalmopathy patients all had a Clinical Activity Score of at least 3, a NOSPECS grade of at least 4 and disease under 3 months old. This sample holds PBMCs from roughly 10 ml fresh peripheral blood. Amplification yielded TCR beta CDR3 regions, with RNA transcripts as the source. HTBI primers were used for first-round RT-PCR of the TCR CDR3. TCRdb reprocessed the multiplex PCR reads via MiXCR and lists one record per CDR3 protein. Counted here are roughly 40,000 distinct CDR3 sequences, roughly half occurring once; the ten biggest clones make up roughly 15%. CDR1 is ENHRY and CDR2 is SYGVKD in the germline V gene. V was cut by 9 bases and J by 5 bases, with 14 bases left in between. The CDR3 contains 13 residues.

This chain uses TRBV10-3 with TRBJ2-1; D is unresolved. The source of this sequence is a man aged 40-50 years with Graves' ophthalmopathy. The sequencing input was blood. The CDR3: CAMSAVVNNEQFF. In DNA form, the CDR3 reads TGTGCCATGTCGGCCGTTGTTAACAATGAGCAGTTCTTC.